One T cell receptor beta chain is described in this entry. Assay: immunoSEQ multiplex PCR; the TCRdb copy retains only in-frame clones and omits some. The sample carries about 150,000 clones, approximately 90% recorded once. This record comes from a study of blood T cell repertoires in COVID-19. This receptor was taken from a woman aged 40 to 50 who had been exposed to COVID-19. Input material: PBMCs or T cells enriched from blood (not recorded which).

This CDR3 reads CASTPGQGENYGYTF. The CDR3 nucleotides are TGTGCCAGTACCCCAGGCCAGGGGGAGAACTATGGCTACACCTTC. The chain has TRBV19 and TRBJ1-2, with 7 positions matching TRBD1. Germline CDR1 is LNHDA and CDR2 is SQIVND (reference sequence). The V gene end was trimmed by 7 bases and the J gene end by 2 bases; junction bases not matched to a gene: 10. This CDR3 is built from 15 residues.